This entry describes one T cell receptor beta chain. The data were produced by immunoSEQ multiplex PCR, yet TCRdb's version contains in-frame clones alone and is incomplete. The table records around 84,000 clones, roughly three quarters of them present only once. CDR1 and CDR2 (germline): LGHDT, YNNKEL (reference sequence). The CDR3 is 17 residues long. V was shortened by 6 bases and J by 6 bases, with 21 bases between the two germline ends. Patients of the Seattle cohort, enrolled during active infection, were followed longitudinally. This sample is drawn from a study of blood T cell repertoires in COVID-19.

The source material was peripheral blood. This rearrangement joins TRBV3-1 (or the pseudogene TRBV3-2) to TRBJ1-6, with a tentative D call TRBD1 (6 bases). The source is a man in his sixties with COVID-19, enrolled during active disease. CDR3 sequence: CASSRTGTWLRNSPLHF. CDR3 sequence (DNA): TGTGCCAGCAGTCGCACAGGGACCTGGCTGCGTAATTCACCCCTCCACTTT.